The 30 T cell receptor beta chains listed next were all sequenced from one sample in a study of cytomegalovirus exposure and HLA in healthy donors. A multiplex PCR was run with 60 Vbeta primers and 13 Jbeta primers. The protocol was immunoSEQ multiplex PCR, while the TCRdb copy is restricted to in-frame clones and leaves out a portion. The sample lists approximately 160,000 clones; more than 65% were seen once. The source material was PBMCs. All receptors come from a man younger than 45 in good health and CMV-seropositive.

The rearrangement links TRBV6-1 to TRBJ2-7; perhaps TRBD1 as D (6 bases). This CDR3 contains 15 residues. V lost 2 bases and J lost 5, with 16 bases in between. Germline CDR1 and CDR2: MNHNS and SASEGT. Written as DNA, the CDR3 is TGTGCCAGCAGTGAACTTGGCAGGGGAAAAAACGAGCAGTACTTC. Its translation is CASSELGRGKNEQYF.

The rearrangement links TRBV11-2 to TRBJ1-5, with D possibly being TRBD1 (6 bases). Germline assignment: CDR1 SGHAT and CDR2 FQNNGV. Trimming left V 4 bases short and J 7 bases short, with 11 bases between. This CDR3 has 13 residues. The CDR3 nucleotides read TGTGCCAGCAGCTCAGGGGAAGGACAGCCCCAGCATTTT. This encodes CASSSGEGQPQHF.

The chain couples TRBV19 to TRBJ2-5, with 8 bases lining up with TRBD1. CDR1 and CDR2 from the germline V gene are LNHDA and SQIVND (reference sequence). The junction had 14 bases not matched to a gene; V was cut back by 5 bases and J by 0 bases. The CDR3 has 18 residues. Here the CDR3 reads CASSLTGGRQSYQETQYF. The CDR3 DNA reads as TGTGCCAGTAGTCTCACAGGGGGGAGACAGTCGTACCAAGAGACCCAGTACTTC.

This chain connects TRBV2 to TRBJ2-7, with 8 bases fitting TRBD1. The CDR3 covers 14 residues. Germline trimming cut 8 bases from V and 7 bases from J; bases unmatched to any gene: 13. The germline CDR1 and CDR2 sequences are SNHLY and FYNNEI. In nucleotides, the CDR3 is TGTGCCAGCGGCGTGGACAGGGCTTCTAGGGAGCAGTACTTC. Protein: CASGVDRASREQYF.

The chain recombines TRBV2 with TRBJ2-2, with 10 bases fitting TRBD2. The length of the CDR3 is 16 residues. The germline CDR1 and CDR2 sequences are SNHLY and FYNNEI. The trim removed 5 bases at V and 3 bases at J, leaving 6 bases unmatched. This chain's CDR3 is CASSYSGGLYTGELFF. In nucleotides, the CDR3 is TGTGCCAGCAGTTATAGCGGGGGGCTATACACCGGGGAGCTGTTTTTT.

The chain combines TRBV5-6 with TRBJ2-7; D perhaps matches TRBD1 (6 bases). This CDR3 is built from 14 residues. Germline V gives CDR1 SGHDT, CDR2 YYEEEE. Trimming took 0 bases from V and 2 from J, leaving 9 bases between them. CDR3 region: CASSLGTVTYEQYF. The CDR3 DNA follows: TGTGCCAGCAGCTTGGGGACAGTTACCTACGAGCAGTACTTC.

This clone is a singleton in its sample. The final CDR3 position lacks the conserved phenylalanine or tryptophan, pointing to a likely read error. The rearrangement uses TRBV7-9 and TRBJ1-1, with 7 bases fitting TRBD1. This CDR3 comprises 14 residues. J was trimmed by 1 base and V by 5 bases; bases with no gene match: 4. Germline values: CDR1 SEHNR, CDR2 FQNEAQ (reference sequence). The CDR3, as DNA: TGTGCCAGCAGCCCAGGACAGGAGAACACTGAAGCTTTCCTT. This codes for CASSPGQENTEAFL.

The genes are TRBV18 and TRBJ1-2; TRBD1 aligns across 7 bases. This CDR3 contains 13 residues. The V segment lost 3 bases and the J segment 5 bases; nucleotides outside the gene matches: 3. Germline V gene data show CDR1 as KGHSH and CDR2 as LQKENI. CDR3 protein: CASSPTGLYGYTF. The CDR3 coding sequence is TGTGCCAGCTCACCGACAGGGCTATATGGCTACACCTTC. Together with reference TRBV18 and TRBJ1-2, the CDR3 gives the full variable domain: NAGVMQNPRHLVRRRGQEARLRCSPMKGHSHVYWYRQLPEEGLKFMVYLQKENIIDESGMPKERFSAEFPKEGPSILRIQQVVRGDSAAYFCASSPTGLYGYTFGSGTRLTVV.

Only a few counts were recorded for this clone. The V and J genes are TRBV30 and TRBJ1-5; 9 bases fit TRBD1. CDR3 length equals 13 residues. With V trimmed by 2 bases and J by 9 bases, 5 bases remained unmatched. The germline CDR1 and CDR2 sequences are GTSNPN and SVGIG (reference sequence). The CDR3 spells CAWSTTGGRPQHF. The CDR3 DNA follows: TGTGCCTGGAGTACGACAGGGGGAAGGCCCCAGCATTTT.

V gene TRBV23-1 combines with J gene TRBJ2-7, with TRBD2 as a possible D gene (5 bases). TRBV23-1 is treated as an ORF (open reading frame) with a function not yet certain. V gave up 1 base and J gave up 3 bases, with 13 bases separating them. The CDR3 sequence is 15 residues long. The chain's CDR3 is CASSQYSSRDYEQYF. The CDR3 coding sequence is TGCGCCAGCAGTCAATACTCTTCCCGGGACTACGAGCAGTACTTC.

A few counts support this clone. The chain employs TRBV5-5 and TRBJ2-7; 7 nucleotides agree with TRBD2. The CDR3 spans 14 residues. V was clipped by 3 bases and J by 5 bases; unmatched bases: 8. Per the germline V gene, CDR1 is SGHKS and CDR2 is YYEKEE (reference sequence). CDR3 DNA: TGTGCCAGCAGCTCGGCTTGGGGGGGTAACGAGCAGTACTTC. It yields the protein CASSSAWGGNEQYF.

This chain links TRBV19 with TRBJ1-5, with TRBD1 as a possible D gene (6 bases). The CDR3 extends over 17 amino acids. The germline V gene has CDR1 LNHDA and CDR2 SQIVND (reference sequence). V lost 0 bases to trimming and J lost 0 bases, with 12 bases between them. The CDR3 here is CASSIDRTVYSNQPQHF. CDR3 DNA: TGTGCCAGTAGTATAGACCGGACAGTTTATAGCAATCAGCCCCAGCATTTT.

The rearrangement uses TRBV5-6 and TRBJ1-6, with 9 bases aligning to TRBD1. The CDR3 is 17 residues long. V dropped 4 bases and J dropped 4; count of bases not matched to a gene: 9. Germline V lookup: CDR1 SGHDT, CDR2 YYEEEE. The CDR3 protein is CASSHGTGRGYNSPLHF. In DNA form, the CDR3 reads TGTGCCAGCAGCCATGGGACAGGGAGGGGGTATAATTCACCCCTCCACTTT.

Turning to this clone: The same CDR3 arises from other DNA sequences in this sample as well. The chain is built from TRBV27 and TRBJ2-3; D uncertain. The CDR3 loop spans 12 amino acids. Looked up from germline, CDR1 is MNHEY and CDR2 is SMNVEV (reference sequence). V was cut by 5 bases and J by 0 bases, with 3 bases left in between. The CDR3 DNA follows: TGTGCCAGCAGTCCTAGCACAGATACGCAGTATTTT. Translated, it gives CASSPSTDTQYF.

The CDR3 loop reads CASRNRVWDNQPQHF. For the CDR3, the DNA is TGTGCCAGCAGAAACAGGGTTTGGGACAATCAGCCCCAGCATTTT. V gene TRBV2 combines with J gene TRBJ1-5; a weak D match, TRBD1 (6 bases). The CDR3 extends over 15 amino acids. CDR1 SNHLY and CDR2 FYNNEI come from the germline V gene. The V end was cut by 6 bases, the J end by 3 bases, with 15 bases between.

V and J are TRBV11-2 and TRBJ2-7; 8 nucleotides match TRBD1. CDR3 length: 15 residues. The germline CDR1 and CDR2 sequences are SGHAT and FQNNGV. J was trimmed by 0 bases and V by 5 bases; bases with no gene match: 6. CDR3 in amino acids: CASSATGGSSYEQYF. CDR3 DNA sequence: TGTGCCAGCAGCGCAACAGGGGGGAGCTCCTACGAGCAGTACTTC.

The CDR3 nucleotides read TGTGCCAGCAGTTTATCCGCGGGGTTAAAGACCCAGTACTTC. Amino acids: CASSLSAGLKTQYF. The chain links TRBV28 to TRBJ2-5; tentative D call: TRBD2 (6 bases). CDR3 length: 14 amino acids. The V end was cut by 1 base, the J end by 6 bases, with 12 bases between. Germline V gene data show CDR1 as MDHEN and CDR2 as SYDVKM.

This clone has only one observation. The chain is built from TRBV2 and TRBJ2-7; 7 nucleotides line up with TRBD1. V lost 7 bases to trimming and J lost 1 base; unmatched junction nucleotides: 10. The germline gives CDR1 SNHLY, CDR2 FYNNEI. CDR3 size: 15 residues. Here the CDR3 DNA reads TGTGCCAGCACCCTAGAGGGGGCGCCGTCCTACGAGCAGTACTTC. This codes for CASTLEGAPSYEQYF.

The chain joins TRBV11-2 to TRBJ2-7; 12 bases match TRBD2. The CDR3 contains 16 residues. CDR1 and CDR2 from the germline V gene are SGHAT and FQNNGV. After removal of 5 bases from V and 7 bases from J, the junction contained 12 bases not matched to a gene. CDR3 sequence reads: CASSPQTSGSGWEQYF. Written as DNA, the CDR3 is TGTGCCAGCAGCCCCCAGACTAGCGGGAGTGGGTGGGAGCAGTACTTC.

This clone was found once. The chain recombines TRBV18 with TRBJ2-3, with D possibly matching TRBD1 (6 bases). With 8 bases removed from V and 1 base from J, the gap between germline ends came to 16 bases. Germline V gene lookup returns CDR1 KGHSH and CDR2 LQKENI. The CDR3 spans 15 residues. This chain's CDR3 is CASARYPGGTDTQYF. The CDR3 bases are TGTGCCAGCGCCCGGTATCCAGGGGGCACAGATACGCAGTATTTT.

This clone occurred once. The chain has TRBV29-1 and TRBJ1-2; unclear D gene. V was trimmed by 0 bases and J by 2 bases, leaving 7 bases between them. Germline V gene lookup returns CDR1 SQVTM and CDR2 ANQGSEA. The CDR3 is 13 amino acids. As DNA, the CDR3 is TGCAGCGTTGAAGACGGGTACAACTATGGCTACACCTTC. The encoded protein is CSVEDGYNYGYTF.

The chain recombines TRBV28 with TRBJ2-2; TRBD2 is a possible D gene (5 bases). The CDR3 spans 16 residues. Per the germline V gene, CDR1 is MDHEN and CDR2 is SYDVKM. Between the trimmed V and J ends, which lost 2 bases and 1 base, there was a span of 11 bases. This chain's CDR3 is CASSLREGRNTGELFF. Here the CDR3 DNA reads TGTGCCAGCAGTTTACGAGAGGGCAGGAACACCGGGGAGCTGTTTTTT.

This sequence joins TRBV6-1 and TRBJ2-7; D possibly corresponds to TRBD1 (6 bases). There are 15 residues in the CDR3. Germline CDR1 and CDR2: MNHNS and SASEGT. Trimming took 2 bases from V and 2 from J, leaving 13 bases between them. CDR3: CASSERGGPTYEQYF. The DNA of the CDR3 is TGTGCCAGCAGTGAACGAGGGGGTCCAACCTACGAGCAGTACTTC.

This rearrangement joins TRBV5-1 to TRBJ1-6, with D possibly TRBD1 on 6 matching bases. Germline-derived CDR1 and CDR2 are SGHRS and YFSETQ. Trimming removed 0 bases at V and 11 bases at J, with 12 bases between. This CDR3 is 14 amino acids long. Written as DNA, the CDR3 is TGCGCCAGCAGCTTGGGAGGGGGAGACCCACCCCTCCACTTT. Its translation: CASSLGGGDPPLHF.

The DNA for the CDR3 is TGTGCCAGCAGTTTGGGTAGGGGGAGCGAGCAGTTCTTC. It yields the protein CASSLGRGSEQFF. This chain connects TRBV27 to TRBJ2-1; the D gene is possibly TRBD1 (6 bases). Germline V CDR1 and CDR2: MNHEY, SMNVEV (reference sequence). V lost 3 bases and J lost 10, with 13 bases in between. CDR3 length equals 13 residues.

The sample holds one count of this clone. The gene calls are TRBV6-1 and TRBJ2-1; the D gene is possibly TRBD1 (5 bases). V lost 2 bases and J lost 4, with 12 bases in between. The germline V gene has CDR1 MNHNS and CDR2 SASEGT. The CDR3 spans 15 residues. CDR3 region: CASSERAGRYNEQFF. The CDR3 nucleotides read TGTGCCAGCAGTGAAAGGGCAGGGCGTTACAATGAGCAGTTCTTC.

CDR3 in amino acids: CASSLGGRGTGELFF. DNA of the CDR3: TGTGCCAGCAGCTTGGGCGGGAGAGGGACCGGGGAGCTGTTTTTT. V gene TRBV5-6 combines with J gene TRBJ2-2; 7 nucleotides line up with TRBD2. Germline values: CDR1 SGHDT, CDR2 YYEEEE. V lost 0 bases and J lost 5; bases outside the gene matches: 4. The CDR3 runs to 15 residues.

CDR3 nucleotide sequence: TGTGCCAGCAGCCCTCAGTACTTC. This codes for CASSPQYF. The chain uses TRBV7-2 and TRBJ2-5; D uncertain. The germline CDR1 and CDR2 sequences are SGHTA and FQGNSA. The V end was cut by 5 bases, the J end by 11 bases, with 3 bases between. CDR3 length equals 8 residues.

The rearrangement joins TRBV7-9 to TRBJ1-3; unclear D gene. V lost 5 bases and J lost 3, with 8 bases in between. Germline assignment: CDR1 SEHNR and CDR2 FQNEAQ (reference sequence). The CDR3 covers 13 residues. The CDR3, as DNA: TGTGCCAGCAGCCCAGGAGGTGGAAACACCATATATTTT. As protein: CASSPGGGNTIYF.

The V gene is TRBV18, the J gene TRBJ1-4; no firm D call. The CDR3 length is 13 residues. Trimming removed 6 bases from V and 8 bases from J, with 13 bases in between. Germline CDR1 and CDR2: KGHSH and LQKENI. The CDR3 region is CASSPTGREKLFF. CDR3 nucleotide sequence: TGTGCCAGCTCTCCAACGGGGAGGGAAAAACTGTTTTTT.